The source of this T cell receptor (beta chain) is a study of blood T cell repertoires in COVID-19. Study overall: The United States, Italy and Spain provided the acute and convalescent COVID-19 samples. PBMCs, B-cell-depleted T cells, or T cells were the source of the cDNA or gDNA that made up the material.

Under the authors' procedure: Scientists estimated how many nucleated cells there were by amplifying reference gene primers. Clones were sequenced by immunoSEQ multiplex PCR, and TCRdb holds only the in-frame ones, with some missing. V and J calls and clone size come straight from that table; D and trimming were deduced from the DNA. Here the sample spans about 70,000 clones, around nine tenths being singletons. Germline values: CDR1 KGHDR, CDR2 SFDVKD. The CDR3 extends over 16 amino acids. The trim removed 4 bases at V and 2 bases at J, leaving 2 bases unmatched. Sample: peripheral blood. The chain combines TRBV24-1 with TRBJ2-5; TRBD2 matches 14 bases. The TCR sequence derives from a human donor in a cohort sampled during active COVID-19. The CDR3 reads CATSEGTSGGQETQYF. CDR3 bases: TGTGCCACCAGTGAAGGGACTAGCGGGGGACAAGAGACCCAGTACTTC.